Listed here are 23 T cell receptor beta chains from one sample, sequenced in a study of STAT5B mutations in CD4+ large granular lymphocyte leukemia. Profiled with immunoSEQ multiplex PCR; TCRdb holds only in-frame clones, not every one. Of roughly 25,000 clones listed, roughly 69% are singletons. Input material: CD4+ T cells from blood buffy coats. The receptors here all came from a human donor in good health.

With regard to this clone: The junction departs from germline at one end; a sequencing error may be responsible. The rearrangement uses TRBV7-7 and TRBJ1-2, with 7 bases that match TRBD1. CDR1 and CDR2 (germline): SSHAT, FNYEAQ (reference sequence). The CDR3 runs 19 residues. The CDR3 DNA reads TGTGCTAGCAGCTTATCCCCTACAGGGGCTTTCCCTTATACATATGGCTACACCTTC. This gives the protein CASSLSPTGAFPYTYGYTF.

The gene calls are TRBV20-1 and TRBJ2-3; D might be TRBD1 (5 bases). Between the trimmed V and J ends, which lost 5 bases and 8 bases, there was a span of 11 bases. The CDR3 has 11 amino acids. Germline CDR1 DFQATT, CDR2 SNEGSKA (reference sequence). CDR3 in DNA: TGCAGTGCTGGAACTCAGGGTACGCAGTATTTT. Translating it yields CSAGTQGTQYF.

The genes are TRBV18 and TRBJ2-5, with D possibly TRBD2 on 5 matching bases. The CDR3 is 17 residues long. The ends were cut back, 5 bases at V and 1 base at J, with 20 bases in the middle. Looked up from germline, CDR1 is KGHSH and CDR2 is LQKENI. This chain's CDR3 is CASSLPRGAAIQETQYF. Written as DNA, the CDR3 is TGTGCCAGCTCATTACCTCGGGGAGCGGCGATCCAAGAGACCCAGTACTTC.

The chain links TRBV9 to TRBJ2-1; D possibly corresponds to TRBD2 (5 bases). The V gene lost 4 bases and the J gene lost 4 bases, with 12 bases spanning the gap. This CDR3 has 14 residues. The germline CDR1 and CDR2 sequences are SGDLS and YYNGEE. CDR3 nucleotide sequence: TGTGCCAGCAGCCCCAGGCTAGCTTACAATGAGCAGTTCTTC. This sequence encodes CASSPRLAYNEQFF.

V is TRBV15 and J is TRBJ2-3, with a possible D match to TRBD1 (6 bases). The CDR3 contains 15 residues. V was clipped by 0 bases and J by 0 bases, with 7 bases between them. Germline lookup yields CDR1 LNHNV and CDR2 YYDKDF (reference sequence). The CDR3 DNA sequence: TGTGCCACCAGCAGAGAGGACAGTAGCACAGATACGCAGTATTTT. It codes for CATSREDSSTDTQYF.

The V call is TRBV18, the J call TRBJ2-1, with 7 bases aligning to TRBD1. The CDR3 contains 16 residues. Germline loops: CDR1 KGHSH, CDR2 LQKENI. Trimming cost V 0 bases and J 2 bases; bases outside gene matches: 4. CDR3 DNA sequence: TGTGCCAGCTCACCACCTCCCCAGGGGGCCTACAATGAGCAGTTCTTC. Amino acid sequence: CASSPPPQGAYNEQFF.

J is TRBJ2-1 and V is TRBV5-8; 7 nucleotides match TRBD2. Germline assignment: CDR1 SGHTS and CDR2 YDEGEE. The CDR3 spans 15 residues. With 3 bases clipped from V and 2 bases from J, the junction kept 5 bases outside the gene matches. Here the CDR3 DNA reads TGTGCCAGCAGCTGGGAGGGCTCCGCCTACAATGAGCAGTTCTTC. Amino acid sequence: CASSWEGSAYNEQFF.

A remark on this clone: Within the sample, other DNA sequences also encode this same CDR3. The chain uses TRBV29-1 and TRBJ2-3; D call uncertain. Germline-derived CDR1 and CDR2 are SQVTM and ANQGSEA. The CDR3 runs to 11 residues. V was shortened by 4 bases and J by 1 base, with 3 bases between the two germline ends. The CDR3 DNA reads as TGCAGCGTTGTGCGCACAGATACGCAGTATTTT. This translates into CSVVRTDTQYF.

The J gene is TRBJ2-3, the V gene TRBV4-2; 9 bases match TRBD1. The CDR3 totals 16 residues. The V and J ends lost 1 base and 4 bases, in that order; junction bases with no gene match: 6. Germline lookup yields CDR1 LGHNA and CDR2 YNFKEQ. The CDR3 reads CASSQGTGGFADTQYF. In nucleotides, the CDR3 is TGTGCCAGCAGCCAAGGCACAGGGGGCTTCGCAGATACGCAGTATTTT.

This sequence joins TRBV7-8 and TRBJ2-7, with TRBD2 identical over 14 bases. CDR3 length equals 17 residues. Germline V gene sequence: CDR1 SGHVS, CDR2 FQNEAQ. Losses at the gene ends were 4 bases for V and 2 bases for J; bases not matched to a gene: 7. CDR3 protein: CASSSGLAGEAPYEQYF. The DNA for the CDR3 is TGTGCCAGCAGCTCGGGACTAGCGGGAGAAGCCCCCTACGAGCAGTACTTC.

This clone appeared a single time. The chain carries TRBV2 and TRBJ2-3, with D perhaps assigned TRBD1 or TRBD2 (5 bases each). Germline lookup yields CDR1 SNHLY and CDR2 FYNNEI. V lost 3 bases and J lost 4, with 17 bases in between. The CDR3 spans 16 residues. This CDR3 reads CASSEGEYSRADTQYF. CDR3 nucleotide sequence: TGTGCCAGCAGTGAGGGAGAGTACAGCAGGGCAGATACGCAGTATTTT.

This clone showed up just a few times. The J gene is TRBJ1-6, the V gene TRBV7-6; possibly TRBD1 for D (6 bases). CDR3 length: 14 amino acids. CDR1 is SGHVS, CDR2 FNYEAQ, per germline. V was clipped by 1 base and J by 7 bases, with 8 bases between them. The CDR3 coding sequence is TGTGCCAGCAGCTTAGTACAGGGAAATTCACCCCTCCACTTT. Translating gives CASSLVQGNSPLHF.

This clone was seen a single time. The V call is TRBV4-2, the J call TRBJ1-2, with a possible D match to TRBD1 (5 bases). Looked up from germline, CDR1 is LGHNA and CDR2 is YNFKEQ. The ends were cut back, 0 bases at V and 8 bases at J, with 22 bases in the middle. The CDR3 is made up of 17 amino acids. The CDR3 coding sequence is TGTGCCAGCAGCCAAGATATTAGTAGGGGAAACCTGCGGGGCTACACCTTC. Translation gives CASSQDISRGNLRGYTF.

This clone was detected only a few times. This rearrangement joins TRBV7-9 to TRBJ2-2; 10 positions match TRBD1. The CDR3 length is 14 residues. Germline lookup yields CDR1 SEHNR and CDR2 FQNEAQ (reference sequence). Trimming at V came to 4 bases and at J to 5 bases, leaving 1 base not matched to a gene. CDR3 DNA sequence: TGTGCCAGCAGCTGGACAGGGGGAACCGGGGAGCTGTTTTTT. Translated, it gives CASSWTGGTGELFF.

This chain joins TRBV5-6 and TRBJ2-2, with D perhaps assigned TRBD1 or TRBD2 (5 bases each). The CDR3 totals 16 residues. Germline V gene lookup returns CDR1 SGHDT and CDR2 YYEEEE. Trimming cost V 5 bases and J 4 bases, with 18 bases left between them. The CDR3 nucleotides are TGTGCCAGCAGACTGGGGCTGGCGGGCTTCACCGGGGAGCTGTTTTTT. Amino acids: CASRLGLAGFTGELFF.

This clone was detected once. The CDR3 DNA reads TGTGCCAGCAAGGACAGGGAGGATGAAAAACTGTTTTTT. The encoded protein is CASKDREDEKLFF. The genes are TRBV27 and TRBJ1-4; 8 bases match TRBD1. The CDR3 has 13 residues. V shed 7 bases and J 6 bases; nucleotides not matched to a gene: 4. Germline V gene lookup returns CDR1 MNHEY and CDR2 SMNVEV (reference sequence).

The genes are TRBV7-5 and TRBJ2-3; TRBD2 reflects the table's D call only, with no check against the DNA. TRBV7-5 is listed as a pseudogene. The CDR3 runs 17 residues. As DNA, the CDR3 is TGTGCCAGAAGCTCAACCGTTAGCACGGTAGAGTCTGATACGCAGTATTTT. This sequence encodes CARSSTVSTVESDTQYF.

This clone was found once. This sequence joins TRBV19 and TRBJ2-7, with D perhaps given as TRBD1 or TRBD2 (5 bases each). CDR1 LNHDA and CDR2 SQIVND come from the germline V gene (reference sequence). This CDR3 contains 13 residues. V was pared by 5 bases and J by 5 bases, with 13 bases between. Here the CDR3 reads CASSPLGAHEQYF. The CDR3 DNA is TGTGCCAGTAGTCCCCTCGGGGCCCACGAGCAGTACTTC.

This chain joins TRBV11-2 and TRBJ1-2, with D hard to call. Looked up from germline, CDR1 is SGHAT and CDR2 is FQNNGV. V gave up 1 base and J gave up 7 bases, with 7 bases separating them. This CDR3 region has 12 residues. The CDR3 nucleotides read TGTGCCAGCAGCTTAGTTCGGGGTGGCTACACCTTC. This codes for CASSLVRGGYTF. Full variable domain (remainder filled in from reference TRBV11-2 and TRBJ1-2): EAGVAQSPRYKIIEKRQSVAFWCNPISGHATLYWYQQILGQGPKLLIQFQNNGVVDDSQLPKDRFSAERLKGVDSTLKIQPAKLEDSAVYLCASSLVRGGYTFGSGTRLTVV.

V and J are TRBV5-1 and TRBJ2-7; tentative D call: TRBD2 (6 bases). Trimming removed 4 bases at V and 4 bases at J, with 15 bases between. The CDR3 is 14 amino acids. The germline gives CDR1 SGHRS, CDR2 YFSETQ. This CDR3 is CASSAGTGDYEQYV. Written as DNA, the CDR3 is TGCGCCAGCAGCGCCGGGACGGGAGATTACGAGCAGTACGTC.

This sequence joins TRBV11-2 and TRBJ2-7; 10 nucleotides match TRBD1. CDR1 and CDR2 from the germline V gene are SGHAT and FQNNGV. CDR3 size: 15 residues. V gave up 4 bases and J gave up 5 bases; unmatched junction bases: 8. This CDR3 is CASSSSGTGVDEQYF. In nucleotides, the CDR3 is TGTGCCAGCAGCTCCTCCGGGACAGGGGTAGACGAGCAGTACTTC.

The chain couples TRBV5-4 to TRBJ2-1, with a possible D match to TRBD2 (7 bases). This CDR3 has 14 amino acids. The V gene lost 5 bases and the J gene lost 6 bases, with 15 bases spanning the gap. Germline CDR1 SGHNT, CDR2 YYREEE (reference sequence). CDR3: CASRSGGGANEQFF. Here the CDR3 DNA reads TGTGCCAGCAGGTCGGGTGGGGGGGCCAATGAGCAGTTCTTC.

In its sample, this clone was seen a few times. CDR3 amino acids: CSVGTQVRNEQFF. CDR3 DNA sequence: TGCAGCGTTGGTACGCAGGTACGCAATGAGCAGTTCTTC. This rearrangement joins TRBV29-1 to TRBJ2-1; D ambiguous. The CDR3 loop spans 13 amino acids. CDR1 and CDR2 (germline): SQVTM, ANQGSEA. Trimming cost V 4 bases and J 6 bases, with 13 bases left between them.